A selection of T cell receptor beta chains follows, all from one sample in a study of beta chain features in type 1 diabetes. Data came from immunoSEQ multiplex PCR; TCRdb stores just in-frame clones and leaves some out. Here the sample spans 300,000 to 400,000 clones, 11% being singletons. Material for sequencing was naive CD4+ T cells from blood. The receptors were gathered from a woman in her 30s in good health. Both conserved end residues are part of each CDR3. Fields, in order: V gene, D gene, J gene, clone size, CDR3 DNA, CDR3 protein. D genes are given only for firm matches. Size tells how often a clone was seen (once, few, many) or the class of an expanded clone, and some rows leave it out.

V: TRBV7-2
D: TRBD1
J: TRBJ2-3
size: few
DNA: TGTGCCAGCAGCCCTGGGACAGGGGTGTCGGGCACAGATACGCAGTATTTT
CDR3: CASSPGTGVSGTDTQYF

V: TRBV5-1
D: TRBD2
J: TRBJ2-7
size: few
DNA: TGCGCCAGCAGCTTGGCCATTTTAGCGGGAGAGCAGTACTTC
CDR3: CASSLAILAGEQYF

V: TRBV21-1
D: .
J: TRBJ1-4
size: .
DNA: TGTGCCAGCACCCGGGATGGTGAAAAACTGTTTTTT
CDR3: CASTRDGEKLFF

V: TRBV9
D: .
J: TRBJ2-5
size: .
DNA: TGTGCCAGCAGCGTAGGTCAGGGCAAAGAGACCCAGTACTTC
CDR3: CASSVGQGKETQYF

V: TRBV28
D: TRBD2
J: TRBJ2-1
size: .
DNA: TGTGCCAGCAGTATGCCCGGACTAGCGGGCCTAAATGAGCAGTTCTTC
CDR3: CASSMPGLAGLNEQFF

V: TRBV15
D: .
J: TRBJ2-3
size: few
DNA: TGTGCCACCAGCAGAGTTTTATCTAGCACAGATACGCAGTATTTT
CDR3: CATSRVLSSTDTQYF

V: TRBV5-1
D: TRBD2
J: TRBJ2-5
size: .
DNA: TGCGCCAGCAGCCCGGGACTAGCGGAAGAGACCCAGTACTTC
CDR3: CASSPGLAEETQYF

V: TRBV29-1
D: .
J: TRBJ1-5
size: .
DNA: TGCAGCGTTGAAGACGGGGGGCCCCAGCATTTT
CDR3: CSVEDGGPQHF

V: TRBV5-6
D: TRBD1
J: TRBJ1-2
size: .
DNA: TGTGCCAGCATAACAGGGGGCGCAGGCTATGGCTACACCTTC
CDR3: CASITGGAGYGYTF

V: TRBV10-3
D: .
J: TRBJ2-5
size: few
DNA: TGTGCCATCAGTGAGTCGACTGGACTCCAAGAGACCCAGTACTTC
CDR3: CAISESTGLQETQYF

V: TRBV5-6
D: TRBD2
J: TRBJ2-2
size: few
DNA: TGTGCCAGCAGCTTGTTTGGGACTAGCGGACCCACCGGGGAGCTGTTTTTT
CDR3: CASSLFGTSGPTGELFF

V: TRBV30
D: .
J: TRBJ1-4
size: .
DNA: TGTGCACAGGGCAGGACTGAAGAAAAACTGTTTTTT
CDR3: CAQGRTEEKLFF

V: TRBV29-1
D: TRBD1
J: TRBJ2-4
size: .
DNA: TGCAGCGTTTCCTCGCGGACAGGGGACCCCAAGAACATTCAGTACTTC
CDR3: CSVSSRTGDPKNIQYF

V: TRBV7-2
D: .
J: TRBJ1-5
size: .
DNA: TGTGCCAGCAGCTCAACCGGGACACATAATCAGCCCCAGCATTTT
CDR3: CASSSTGTHNQPQHF

V: TRBV18
D: .
J: TRBJ2-3
size: few
DNA: TGTGCCAGCTCCGTCCAGGGAGGTACAGATACGCAGTATTTT
CDR3: CASSVQGGTDTQYF

V: TRBV19
D: .
J: TRBJ2-5
size: .
DNA: TGTGCCAGTAGTAAGGAGCCTGAAGAGACCCAGTACTTC
CDR3: CASSKEPEETQYF

V: TRBV18
D: .
J: TRBJ1-5
size: .
DNA: TGTGCCAGCTCACTTACAGGGAGCAATCAGCCCCAGCATTTT
CDR3: CASSLTGSNQPQHF

V: TRBV19
D: TRBD1
J: TRBJ2-2
size: .
DNA: TGTGCCAGTAGATCCGACAGGGTAGTCACCGGGGAGCTGTTTTTT
CDR3: CASRSDRVVTGELFF

V: TRBV19
D: TRBD2
J: TRBJ2-2
size: .
DNA: TGTGCCAGCAGACTAGCGGGTGCCACCGGGGAGCTGTTTTTT
CDR3: CASRLAGATGELFF

V: TRBV27
D: .
J: TRBJ1-1
size: few
DNA: TGTGCCAGCCAGGGCCTCCCGAACACTGAAGCTTTCTTT
CDR3: CASQGLPNTEAFF

V: TRBV9
D: TRBD2
J: TRBJ2-2
size: few
DNA: TGTGCCAGCAGCGGCCGGGACTACCCGAACACCGGGGAGCTGTTTTTT
CDR3: CASSGRDYPNTGELFF

V: TRBV9
D: .
J: TRBJ2-2
size: few
DNA: TGTGCCAGCAGCCCCCCTCGGGGGAACACCGGGGAGCTGTTTTTT
CDR3: CASSPPRGNTGELFF

V: TRBV4-1
D: TRBD2
J: TRBJ2-1
size: .
DNA: TGCGCCAGCAGCCAAGGTCGACTAGCAGTCTATGAGCAGTTCTTC
CDR3: CASSQGRLAVYEQFF

V: TRBV28
D: TRBD1
J: TRBJ1-1
size: few
DNA: TGTGCCAGCAGTTTGCTTGGACAGGGGGCCACTGAAGCTTTCTTT
CDR3: CASSLLGQGATEAFF

V: TRBV28
D: TRBD1
J: TRBJ2-7
size: .
DNA: TGTGCCACCAACCCGGACAGGCCACAAACCTACGAGCAGTACTTC
CDR3: CATNPDRPQTYEQYF

V: TRBV6-5
D: TRBD2
J: TRBJ2-7
size: few
DNA: TGTGCCAGCAGCCGGGACTATCACTACGAGCAGTACTTC
CDR3: CASSRDYHYEQYF

V: TRBV7-2
D: TRBD1
J: TRBJ2-5
size: few
DNA: TGTGCCAGCAGCTTACGACAGGGGCTGGGAGAGACCCAGTACTTC
CDR3: CASSLRQGLGETQYF

V: TRBV19
D: .
J: TRBJ1-4
size: .
DNA: TGTGCCAGTAGCAGGGCTAATGAAAAACTGTTTTTT
CDR3: CASSRANEKLFF

V: TRBV6-1
D: TRBD2
J: TRBJ2-3
size: .
DNA: TGTGCCAGCAGTGTACCCGTTAGCGGGATGACAGATACGCAGTATTTT
CDR3: CASSVPVSGMTDTQYF

V: TRBV7-9
D: .
J: TRBJ2-7
size: .
DNA: TGTGCCAGCAGCTTAGGAGTGCTAGCTCCTCAAGAGGACTACGAGCAGTACTTC
CDR3: CASSLGVLAPQEDYEQYF

V: TRBV27
D: TRBD1
J: TRBJ2-2
size: few
DNA: TGTGCCAGCAGTGGTGGACAGGGGAGGGTCGGGGAGCTGTTTTTT
CDR3: CASSGGQGRVGELFF

V: TRBV14
D: .
J: TRBJ2-7
size: .
DNA: TGTGCCAGCAGCCAAGTTCAGTCCTACGAGCAGTACTTC
CDR3: CASSQVQSYEQYF

V: TRBV9
D: TRBD2
J: TRBJ2-7
size: few
DNA: TGTGCCAGCAGCGTAGGCGGGAGGGGCTCCTACGAGCAGTACTTC
CDR3: CASSVGGRGSYEQYF

V: TRBV29-1
D: .
J: TRBJ2-1
size: .
DNA: TGCAGCGTTGATTGGGCAGGTGGCCTTATGTATGAGCAGTTCTTC
CDR3: CSVDWAGGLMYEQFF

V: TRBV9
D: .
J: TRBJ2-3
size: few
DNA: TGTGCCAGCAGCGGTGGCTCAGGGAGCACAGATACGCAGTATTTT
CDR3: CASSGGSGSTDTQYF

V: TRBV7-9
D: .
J: TRBJ2-2
size: .
DNA: TGTGCCAGCAGCTTAGTACGAGCGGGTACCGGGGAGCTGTTTTTT
CDR3: CASSLVRAGTGELFF

V: TRBV2
D: .
J: TRBJ2-2
size: few
DNA: TGTGCCAGCAGTCGGCAGGGAGGCACCGGGGAGCTGTTTTTT
CDR3: CASSRQGGTGELFF

V: TRBV7-2
D: .
J: TRBJ2-1
size: .
DNA: TGTGCCAGCAGCTTAGGGACTTACAATGAGCAGTTCTTC
CDR3: CASSLGTYNEQFF

V: TRBV5-6
D: TRBD1
J: TRBJ2-1
size: few
DNA: TGTGCCAGCAGCTTTTCGGACAGGGGTTACAATGAGCAGTTCTTC
CDR3: CASSFSDRGYNEQFF

V: TRBV19
D: TRBD2
J: TRBJ2-1
size: .
DNA: TGTGCCAGTCGGGAGGGACATATGAGCTCCTACAATGAGCAGTTCTTC
CDR3: CASREGHMSSYNEQFF

V: TRBV10-3
D: TRBD2
J: TRBJ2-1
size: few
DNA: TGTGCCATCAATACCGGACTAGCGGACTACAATGAGCAGTTCTTC
CDR3: CAINTGLADYNEQFF

V: TRBV5-1
D: .
J: TRBJ1-2
size: .
DNA: TGCGCCAGCAGCTTGGTGGCAGGGGCTCCCGATGGCTACACCTTC
CDR3: CASSLVAGAPDGYTF

V: TRBV30
D: TRBD2
J: TRBJ2-7
size: few
DNA: TGTGCCTGGAGGTCTAGCGGGAGCTACGAGCAGTACTTC
CDR3: CAWRSSGSYEQYF

V: TRBV10-3
D: TRBD1
J: TRBJ1-1
size: few
DNA: TGTGCCATCAGTACATACGGGACAGGGCCGACTGAAGCTTTCTTT
CDR3: CAISTYGTGPTEAFF

V: TRBV7-9
D: .
J: TRBJ1-5
size: few
DNA: TGTGCCAGCAGCCGGGGACAAGGAAATCAGCCCCAGCATTTT
CDR3: CASSRGQGNQPQHF

V: TRBV7-2
D: TRBD2
J: TRBJ2-3
size: few
DNA: TGTGCCAGCAGCTCGGAGGGACTAGCCAGCGATACGCAGTATTTT
CDR3: CASSSEGLASDTQYF

V: TRBV9
D: TRBD2
J: TRBJ2-2
size: .
DNA: TGTGCCAGCAGCACAACCCTAAGCGGGAGTCCGTTCGCCGGGGAGCTGTTTTTT
CDR3: CASSTTLSGSPFAGELFF

V: TRBV28
D: .
J: TRBJ2-1
size: .
DNA: TGTGCCAGCAGTTTCACCTGGGAGGAACCCTCCTACAATGAGCAGTTCTTC
CDR3: CASSFTWEEPSYNEQFF

V: TRBV4-3
D: TRBD2
J: TRBJ2-2
size: few
DNA: TGCGCCAGCAGCCAAGGGTCGGCGGGAGGGGCGAACACCGGGGAGCTGTTTTTT
CDR3: CASSQGSAGGANTGELFF

V: TRBV5-1
D: .
J: TRBJ2-1
size: few
DNA: TGCGCCAGCAGCCCCGGACAGAGACTCTCCTACAATGAGCAGTTCTTC
CDR3: CASSPGQRLSYNEQFF

V: TRBV5-1
D: .
J: TRBJ2-3
size: once
DNA: TGCGCCAGCAGCCCAAGTCGGGGAAGCACAGATACGCAGTATTTT
CDR3: CASSPSRGSTDTQYF